This TCR beta chain was found in a study of regulatory T cells in long-lasting Graves disease. About the study: Prior antithyroid drug treatment in newly diagnosed Graves' patients lasted under 3 months.

Time point denoted: newly diagnosed GD, antithyroid drugs for less than 3 months. RNA extracted from PBMCs served as the sequencing template. Patient provenance is recorded as an endocrinology department in Xi'an, China. V was clipped by 2 bases and J by 6 bases, with 12 bases between them. The CDR3 is made up of 14 amino acids. CDR1 and CDR2 (germline): SGHDT, YYEEEE. Arm-PCR of CDR3 regions with iRepertoire HTBI primers generated TCR beta libraries. Each CDR3 protein gets one entry after TCRdb re-called the multiplex PCR reads with MiXCR. This sample carries 450,000 to 650,000 distinct CDR3 sequences, about 16% of them seen once, and the ten largest clones take 25%. This clonotype has ten or more counts. The same sample was also used in a study of T cells in Graves' hyperthyroidism and ophthalmopathy.

The TCR sequence derives from a middle-aged woman with Graves disease. The chain links TRBV5-6 to TRBJ1-5; perhaps TRBD1 as D (6 bases). This sample comprised peripheral blood mononuclear cells (PBMCs), obtained at new diagnosis, from a patient treated with antithyroid drugs. CDR3 bases: TGTGCCAGCAGCTTTGGGGGGGGCAGTCAGCCCCAGCATTTT. It translates to CASSFGGGSQPQHF.